This T cell receptor beta chain was captured by sequencing in a study of brain metastases from non-small cell lung cancer. The V and J ends lost 1 base and 3 bases respectively, with 10 bases between them. Germline CDR1 and CDR2: LGHNA and YNFKEQ. This CDR3 is 14 amino acids long. Method: immunoSEQ multiplex PCR; TCRdb's copy keeps in-frame clones and lacks some. The profile shows more than 950 clones, 75% to 90% of them singletons. The sample consisted of tumor-adjacent normal tissue. The chain employs TRBV4-2 and TRBJ2-7; D is uncertain. This TCR derives from a donor over 35 with non-small cell lung cancer. The CDR3 region has the DNA TGTGCCAGCAGCCAAGCGTCGAATCTCTACGAGCAGTACTTC. It encodes CASSQASNLYEQYF.